This paragraph reports one T cell receptor beta chain. Some clones are missing from TCRdb's copy, which holds only in-frame ones; the method was immunoSEQ multiplex PCR. The table records over 950 clones, around 21% of them present only once. The sample is drawn from a study of T cells in localized non-small cell lung cancer. The CDR3 is 15 residues long. Germline CDR1 reads SGHRS; CDR2 reads YFSETQ. V lost 3 bases, J lost 7 bases, and 6 bases stayed unmatched. The chain carries TRBV5-1 and TRBJ2-1, with TRBD1 matching over 11 bases. The origin of this receptor is a female donor older than 55 with stage I lung adenocarcinoma. The material was normal lung tissue next to the tumor, obtained before any cancer treatment. The CDR3 region is CASSSGTGGLNEQFF. The CDR3 region has the DNA TGCGCCAGCAGCTCCGGGACAGGGGGGTTAAATGAGCAGTTCTTC.